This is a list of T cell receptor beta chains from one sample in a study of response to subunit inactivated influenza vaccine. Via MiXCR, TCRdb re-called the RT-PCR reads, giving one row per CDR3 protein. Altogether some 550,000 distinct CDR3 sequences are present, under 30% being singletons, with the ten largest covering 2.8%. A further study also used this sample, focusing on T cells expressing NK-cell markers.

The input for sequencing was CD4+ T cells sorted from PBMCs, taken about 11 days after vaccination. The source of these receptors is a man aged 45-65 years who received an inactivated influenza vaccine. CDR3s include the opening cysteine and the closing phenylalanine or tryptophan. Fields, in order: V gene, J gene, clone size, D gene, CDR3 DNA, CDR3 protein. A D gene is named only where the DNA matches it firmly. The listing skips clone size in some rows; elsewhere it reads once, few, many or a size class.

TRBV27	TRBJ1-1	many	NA	TGTGCCAGCAGTTACCAGGGGCGCACTGAAGCTTTCTTT	CASSYQGRTEAFF
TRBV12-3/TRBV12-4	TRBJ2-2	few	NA	TGTGCCAGCAGTTTGAGGAGGGAGCTGTTTTTT	CASSLRRELFF
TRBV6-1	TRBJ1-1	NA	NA	TGTGCCAGCAGTGAAGCATGGGGGAGCACTGAAGCTTTCTTT	CASSEAWGSTEAFF
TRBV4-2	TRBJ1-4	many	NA	TGTGCCAGCAGCACCAAAGAAAAACTGTTTTTT	CASSTKEKLFF
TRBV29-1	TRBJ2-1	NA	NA	TGCAGCGTTGTCAGTAAACCTCCAGCGGGTGCGTTCTTC	CSVVSKPPAGAFF
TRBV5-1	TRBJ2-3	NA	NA	TGCGCCAGCAGCTTGGCAGGGAGACGCACAGATACGCAGTATTTT	CASSLAGRRTDTQYF
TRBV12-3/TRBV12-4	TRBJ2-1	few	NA	TGTGCCAGCAGTTTCTTGCGGTCCTACAATGAGCAGTTCTTC	CASSFLRSYNEQFF
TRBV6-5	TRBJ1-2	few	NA	TGTGCCAGCAGTTACTCGACAGACGCTAGATATGGCTACACCTTC	CASSYSTDARYGYTF
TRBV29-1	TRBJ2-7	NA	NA	TGCAGCGTTTCACAGAGCGGCGAGCAGTACTTC	CSVSQSGEQYF
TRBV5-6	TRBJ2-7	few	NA	TGTGCCAGCAGCCCCGGGCCAGCCCACGAGCAGTACTTC	CASSPGPAHEQYF
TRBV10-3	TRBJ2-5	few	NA	TGTGCCATCAGTGAAGACGAAGAGACCCAGTACTTC	CAISEDEETQYF
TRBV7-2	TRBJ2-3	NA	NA	TGTGCCAGCAGAAACCAGGTTAGCACAGATACGCAGTATTTT	CASRNQVSTDTQYF
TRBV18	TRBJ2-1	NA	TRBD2	TGTGCCAGCTCACCAGGAACCGGACTAGCGGGAGGCTTATGGGTCTTC	CASSPGTGLAGGLWVF
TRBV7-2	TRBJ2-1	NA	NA	TGTGCCAGCAGCCCCGAATTAGCCTGGGGTGAGCAGTTCTTC	CASSPELAWGEQFF
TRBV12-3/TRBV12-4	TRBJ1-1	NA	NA	TGTGCCAGCACCCTCGCCGGGCAACGAGGGATCACTGAAGCTTTCTTT	CASTLAGQRGITEAFF
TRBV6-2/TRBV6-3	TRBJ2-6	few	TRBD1	TGTGCCAGCAGTCAAGGACAGGGGGCTGCTGGGGCCAACGTCCTGACTTTC	CASSQGQGAAGANVLTF
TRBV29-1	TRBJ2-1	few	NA	TGCAGCCCTCCCCTCTCTTCCGAGCGGGCCTGGGGGGACAATGAGCAGTTCTTC	CSPPLSSERAWGDNEQFF
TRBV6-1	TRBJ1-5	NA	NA	TGTGCCAGCAGAACCTCCGGCCTTTCCGGACAGCCCCAGCATTTT	CASRTSGLSGQPQHF
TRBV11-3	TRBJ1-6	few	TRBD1	TGTGCCAGCAGCTTAAAGGGGGACAGTAATTCACCCCTCCACTTT	CASSLKGDSNSPLHF
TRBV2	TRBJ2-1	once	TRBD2	TGTGCCAGCAGTGAGACTAGCGGGGGGTTTCTGTTCTTC	CASSETSGGFLFF
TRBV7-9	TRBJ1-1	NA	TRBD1	TGTGCCAGCAGCCAATTACAGGGGAGGGTCACTGAAGCTTTCTTT	CASSQLQGRVTEAFF
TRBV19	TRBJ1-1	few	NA	TGTGCCAGTAGTACAGGGGAGAACACTGAAGCTTTCTTT	CASSTGENTEAFF
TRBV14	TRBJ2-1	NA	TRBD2	TGTGCCAGCAGCCACCTCGTTAGCGGGGTCTCCTACAATGAGCAGTTCTTC	CASSHLVSGVSYNEQFF
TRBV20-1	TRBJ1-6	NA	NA	TGCAGTGCTATTCCCTATAATTCACCCCTCCACTTT	CSAIPYNSPLHF
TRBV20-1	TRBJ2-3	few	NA	TGCAGTGTCTACGGGCCAGGAGTGGATACGCAGTATTTT	CSVYGPGVDTQYF
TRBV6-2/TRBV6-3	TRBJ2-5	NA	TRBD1	TGTGCCAGCAAAACAGACAGGGGGAGCTACCAAGAGACCCAGTACTTC	CASKTDRGSYQETQYF
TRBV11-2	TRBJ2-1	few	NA	TGTGCCAGCAGCCGCTCCGAGGGGAGCAATGAGCAGTTCTTC	CASSRSEGSNEQFF
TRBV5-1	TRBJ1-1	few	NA	TGCGCCAGCAGCTTGGACCGGACAAGAGCTTTCTTT	CASSLDRTRAFF
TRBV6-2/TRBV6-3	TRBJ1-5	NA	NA	TGTGCCAGCAGTTACTCCCCTCAGACAGGAACAACCCCGGCCAATCAGCCCCAGCATTTT	CASSYSPQTGTTPANQPQHF
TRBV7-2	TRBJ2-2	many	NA	TGTGCCAGCAGCTCTCGGCACACCGGGGAGCTGTTTTTT	CASSSRHTGELFF
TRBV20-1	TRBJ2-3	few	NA	TGCAGTGCTAGCCTTCAACGCACAGATACGCAGTATTTT	CSASLQRTDTQYF
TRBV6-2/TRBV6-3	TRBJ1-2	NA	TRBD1	TGTGCCAGCAGTTACCATATGACAGGGGGCGACTATGGCTACACCTTC	CASSYHMTGGDYGYTF
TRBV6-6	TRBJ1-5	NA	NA	TGTGCCAGCAGTACTCCCCCTCAGCCCCAGCATTTT	CASSTPPQPQHF
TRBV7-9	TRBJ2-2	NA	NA	TGTGCCAGCAGCCCCGGTAGGGGGTCCGGGGAGCTGTTTTTT	CASSPGRGSGELFF
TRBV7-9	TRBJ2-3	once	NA	TGTGCCAGCAGCAAGCCCAATTCAGATACGCAGTATTTT	CASSKPNSDTQYF
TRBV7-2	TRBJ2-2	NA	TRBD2	TGTGCCAGCAGCCGTCGTGGGACTAGCGGGGAGAGCGGGGAGCTGTTTTTT	CASSRRGTSGESGELFF
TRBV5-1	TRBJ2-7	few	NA	TGCGCCAGCAGCTTGGGACCTTACACCTACGAGCAGTACTTC	CASSLGPYTYEQYF
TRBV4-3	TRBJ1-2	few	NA	TGCGCCAGCAGCCAAGATCGGACATTTGGCTACACCTTC	CASSQDRTFGYTF
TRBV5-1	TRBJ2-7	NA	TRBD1	TGCGCCAGCAGCTTGCGTTCGCCTCCGGGACAGCCCTACGAGCAGTACTTC	CASSLRSPPGQPYEQYF
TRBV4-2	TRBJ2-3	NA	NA	TGTGCCAGCAGCCAGACTAGACGGGATACGCAGTATTTT	CASSQTRRDTQYF
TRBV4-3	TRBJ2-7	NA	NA	TGCGCCAGCAGCCAAGATATAGGGATCGCAGGTTCCTACGAGCAGTACTTC	CASSQDIGIAGSYEQYF
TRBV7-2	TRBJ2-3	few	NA	TGTGCCAGCAGCTTAGGTAATTGGGCGAGCACAGATACGCAGTATTTT	CASSLGNWASTDTQYF
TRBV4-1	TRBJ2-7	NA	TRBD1	TGCGCCAGCAGCCAAGAAACAGGGGGCTTTTACGAGCAGTACTTC	CASSQETGGFYEQYF
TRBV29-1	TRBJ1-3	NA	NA	TGCAGCGTTATTCCCGGGGGGGGTGGAAACACCATATATTTT	CSVIPGGGGNTIYF
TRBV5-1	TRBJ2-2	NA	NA	TGCGCCAGCAGCTTGGTAAAGGTTAGCACCGGGGAGCTGTTTTTT	CASSLVKVSTGELFF
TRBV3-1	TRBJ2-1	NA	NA	TGTGCCAGCAGCCTACCTGGGTCTACTGAGCAGTTCTTC	CASSLPGSTEQFF
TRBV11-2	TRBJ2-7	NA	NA	TGTGCCAGCAGCACGAGACTCGCGGGACAGCTCTACGAGCAGTACTTC	CASSTRLAGQLYEQYF